This TCR beta chain is drawn from a study of T cells in Graves' hyperthyroidism and ophthalmopathy. This clonotype was recorded at least ten times. Amplification targeted TCR beta CDR3 regions from RNA transcripts. Using the HTBI primer set, a first-round RT-PCR was run on the TCR CDR3. One entry per CDR3 protein, called by TCRdb with MiXCR from the multiplex PCR reads. The sample holds around 520,000 distinct CDR3 sequences, 14% seen once. This CDR3 has 17 amino acids. V shed 4 bases and J 2 bases; nucleotides not matched to a gene: 7. Germline V gene data show CDR1 as SGHRS and CDR2 as YFSETQ. The TCR was taken from a woman aged 40 to 50 with Graves' hyperthyroidism. The sequenced sample consisted of blood. The V and J genes are TRBV5-1 and TRBJ1-4; 11 bases fit TRBD1. The chain's CDR3 is CASSPGTGGATNEKLFF. CDR3 DNA sequence: TGCGCCAGCAGCCCAGGGACAGGGGGGGCGACTAATGAAAAACTGTTTTTT.